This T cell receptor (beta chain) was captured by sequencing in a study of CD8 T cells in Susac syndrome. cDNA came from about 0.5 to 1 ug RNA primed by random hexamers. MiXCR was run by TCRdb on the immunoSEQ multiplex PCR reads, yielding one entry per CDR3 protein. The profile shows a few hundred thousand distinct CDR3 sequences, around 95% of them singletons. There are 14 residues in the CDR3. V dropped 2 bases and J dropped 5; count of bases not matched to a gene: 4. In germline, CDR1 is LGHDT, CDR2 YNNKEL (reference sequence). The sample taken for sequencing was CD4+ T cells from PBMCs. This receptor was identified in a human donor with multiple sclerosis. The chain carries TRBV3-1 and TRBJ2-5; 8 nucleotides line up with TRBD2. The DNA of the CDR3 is TGTGCCAGCAGCCAACGAGCGGGAGTGGAGACCCAGTACTTC. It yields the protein CASSQRAGVETQYF.